The next 9 T cell receptor beta chains were all read from a single sample in a study of T cells in Graves' hyperthyroidism and ophthalmopathy. From RNA transcripts, TCR beta CDR3 regions were amplified. In the first-round RT-PCR of the TCR CDR3, the HTBI primer set was used. TCRdb re-analysed the multiplex PCR reads in MiXCR, keeping a single row per CDR3 protein. The sample consists of around 300,000 distinct CDR3 sequences, roughly 22% of them appearing once. The source material was blood. These receptors all come from a man aged 30 to 39 with Graves' ophthalmopathy.

Regarding this clonotype: A much more abundant neighbour one base away suggests this may be a read error. The chain is built from TRBV5-1 and TRBJ2-7; no firm D call. The J call may be mistaken, given a closer DNA end match to TRBJ2-1. This CDR3 comprises 16 residues. Germline CDR1 SGHRS, CDR2 YFSETQ. CDR3 residues: CASSSTPQGNSYEQFF. In DNA, the CDR3 is TGCGCCAGCAGCTCCACTCCCCAAGGGAACTCCTACGAGCAGTTCTTC.

This clonotype has just a few counts. A read error may account for a junction end that differs from germline. J is TRBJ1-4 and V is TRBV18; no clear D. The germline gives CDR1 KGHSH, CDR2 LQKENI. The CDR3 totals 15 residues. The CDR3 bases are TGTGCCAGCTCGCTCCCGACCGAGCCCCATGAAGAACTGTTTTTT. Protein: CASSLPTEPHEELFF.

With regard to this clonotype: This could be a read error, since a much larger clone is one nucleotide away. The J gene is TRBJ1-1, the V gene TRBV12-3 or TRBV12-4, with D uncertain. This CDR3 has 12 residues. The CDR3 DNA sequence: TGTGCCAGCTCTAATACGAACACTGCAGCTTTCTTT. The encoded protein is CASSNTNTAAFF.

Many counts were recorded for this clonotype. This chain links TRBV7-9 with TRBJ2-7; a possible D gene is TRBD1 (6 bases). The V end lost 4 bases, the J end lost 0 bases, and 10 bases lay between the germline ends. Germline V lookup: CDR1 SEHNR, CDR2 FQNEAQ (reference sequence). The CDR3 is made up of 14 amino acids. The CDR3 sequence: CASSSWDISYEQYF. CDR3 DNA sequence: TGTGCCAGCAGCTCATGGGACATCTCCTACGAGCAGTACTTC.

The sample holds many counts of this clonotype. The V gene is TRBV7-3, the J gene TRBJ2-1; 10 positions agree with TRBD2. V lost 5 bases to trimming and J lost 9 bases; unmatched junction nucleotides: 7. The germline V gene encodes CDR1 SGHTA and CDR2 FQGTGA. This CDR3 has 14 residues. CDR3 bases: TGTGCCAGCAGCCCGGGACTAGCGATCGGTGAGCAGTTCTTC. Protein sequence: CASSPGLAIGEQFF.

This CDR3 is CASSSSLGVEAFF. CDR3 DNA sequence: TGTGCCAGCAGTTCCTCTCTAGGCGTGGAAGCTTTCTTT. V gene TRBV28 combines with J gene TRBJ1-1; D uncertain. This CDR3 is built from 13 residues. V was trimmed by 4 bases and J by 8 bases, leaving 14 bases between them. Germline V gene sequence: CDR1 MDHEN, CDR2 SYDVKM.

The rearrangement joins TRBV29-1 to TRBJ2-1, with a weak D call TRBD2 (6 bases). V lost 4 bases, J lost 6 bases, and 16 bases lay in between. CDR1 SQVTM and CDR2 ANQGSEA come from the germline V gene. This CDR3 has 14 amino acids. CDR3 sequence: CSVGTLLASNEQFF. The CDR3 DNA sequence: TGCAGCGTTGGGACGCTCCTAGCGAGCAATGAGCAGTTCTTC.

This clonotype occurred many times. The CDR3 nucleotides read TGTGCCAGCAGCCCCACCACCCGGGAGGGCCAGAACAATGAGCAGTTCTTC. Encoded protein: CASSPTTREGQNNEQFF. This chain links TRBV7-3 with TRBJ2-1, with 8 bases matching TRBD2. Trimming at V came to 5 bases and at J to 5 bases, leaving 14 bases not matched to a gene. In germline, CDR1 is SGHTA, CDR2 FQGTGA. The CDR3 is 17 residues long.

The rearrangement joins TRBV20-1 to TRBJ2-1; TRBD1 agrees at 7 bases. Germline V lookup: CDR1 DFQATT, CDR2 SNEGSKA (reference sequence). V lost 1 base, J lost 4 bases, and 13 bases stayed unmatched. This CDR3 region has 17 residues. CDR3 residues: CSARGDLETGIYNEQFF. Here the CDR3 DNA reads TGCAGTGCTAGAGGCGATCTTGAGACAGGGATATACAATGAGCAGTTCTTC.